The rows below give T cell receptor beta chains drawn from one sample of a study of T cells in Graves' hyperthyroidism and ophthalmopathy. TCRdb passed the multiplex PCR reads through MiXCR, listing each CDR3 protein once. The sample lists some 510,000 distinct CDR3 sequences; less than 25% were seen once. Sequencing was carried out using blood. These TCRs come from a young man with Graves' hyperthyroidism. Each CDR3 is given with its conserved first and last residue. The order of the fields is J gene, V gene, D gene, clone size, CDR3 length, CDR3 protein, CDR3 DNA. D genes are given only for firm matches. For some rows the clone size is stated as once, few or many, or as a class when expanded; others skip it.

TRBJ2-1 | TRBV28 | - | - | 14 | CASSITGFYNEQFF | TGTGCCAGCAGTATTACAGGATTCTACAATGAGCAGTTCTTC
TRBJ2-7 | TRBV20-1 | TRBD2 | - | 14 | CSARGTSGSYEQYF | TGCAGTGCTAGAGGGACTAGCGGGAGCTACGAGCAGTACTTC
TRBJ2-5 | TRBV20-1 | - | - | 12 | CSAAKSGETQYF | TGCAGTGCTGCTAAATCGGGAGAGACCCAGTACTTC
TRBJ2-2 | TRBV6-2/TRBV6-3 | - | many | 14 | CASSYMRGAGELFF | TGTGCCAGCAGTTACATGAGGGGGGCCGGGGAGCTGTTTTTT
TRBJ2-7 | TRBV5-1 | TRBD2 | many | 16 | CASSSTIAGPPYEQYF | TGCGCCAGCAGTTCAACGATAGCGGGGCCTCCCTACGAGCAGTACTTC
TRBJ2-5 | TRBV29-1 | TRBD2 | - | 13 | CSVRTSGRRTQYF | TGCAGCGTCCGGACTAGCGGGAGGAGGACCCAGTACTTC
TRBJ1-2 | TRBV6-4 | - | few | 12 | CASSDGLNGYTF | TGTGCCAGCAGTGACGGTCTAAACGGCTACACCTTC
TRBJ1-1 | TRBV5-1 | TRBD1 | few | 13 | CASRTGRGTEAFF | TGCGCCAGCAGGACAGGGAGGGGGACTGAAGCTTTCTTT
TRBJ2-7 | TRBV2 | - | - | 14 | CASSELGPTGEQYF | TGTGCCAGCAGTGAACTGGGCCCCACGGGTGAGCAGTACTTC
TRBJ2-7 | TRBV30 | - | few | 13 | CAWSRGFASEQYF | TGTGCCTGGAGTCGGGGTTTCGCTAGCGAGCAGTACTTC
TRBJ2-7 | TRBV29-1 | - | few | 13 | CSVEGGGPYEQYF | TGCAGCGTTGAAGGAGGGGGGCCCTACGAGCAGTACTTC
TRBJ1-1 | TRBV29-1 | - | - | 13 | CSAPLLGNTEAFF | TGCAGCGCCCCCCTTTTGGGGAACACTGAAGCTTTCTTT
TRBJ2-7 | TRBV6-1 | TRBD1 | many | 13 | CASSETGYYEQYF | TGTGCCAGCAGCGAGACAGGGTACTACGAGCAGTACTTC
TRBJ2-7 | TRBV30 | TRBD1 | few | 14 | CAWGTGTGEHEQYF | TGTGCCTGGGGGACCGGGACAGGGGAACACGAGCAGTACTTC
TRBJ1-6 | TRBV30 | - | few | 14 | CASTAGPYNSPLHF | TGTGCCTCCACGGCGGGTCCTTATAATTCACCCCTCCACTTT
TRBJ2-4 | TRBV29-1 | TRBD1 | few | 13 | CSAPGQGTQRRYF | TGCAGCGCCCCGGGACAGGGGACGCAGAGACGGTACTTC
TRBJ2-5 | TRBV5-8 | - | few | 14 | CASSPVAGREPQYF | TGTGCCAGCAGCCCGGTGGCAGGTCGGGAACCCCAGTACTTC
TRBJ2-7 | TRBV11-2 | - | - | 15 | CASSLVAGSSTEQYF | TGTGCCAGCAGCTTAGTTGCGGGATCGTCAACCGAGCAGTACTTC
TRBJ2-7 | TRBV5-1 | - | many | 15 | CASSLGLADSYEQYF | TGCGCCAGCAGCCTGGGACTGGCTGATTCCTACGAGCAGTACTTC
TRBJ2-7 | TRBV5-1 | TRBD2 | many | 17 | CASSPTPRLAGGHEQYF | TGCGCCAGCAGCCCAACTCCCAGACTAGCGGGGGGGCACGAGCAGTACTTC
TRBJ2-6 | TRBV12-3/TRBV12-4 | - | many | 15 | CASSLQSSGANVLTF | TGTGCCAGCAGTTTACAAAGCTCTGGGGCCAACGTCCTGACTTTC
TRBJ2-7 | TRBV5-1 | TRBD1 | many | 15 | CASSLTGTGAYEQYF | TGCGCCAGCAGCCTTACCGGGACAGGGGCCTACGAGCAGTACTTC
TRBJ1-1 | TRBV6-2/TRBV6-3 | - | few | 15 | CASSYSIGVRTEAFF | TGTGCCAGCAGTTACTCGATTGGGGTTCGGACTGAAGCTTTCTTT
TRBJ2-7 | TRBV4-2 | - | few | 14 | CASSQRDGYYEQYF | TGTGCCAGCAGCCAACGGGACGGGTACTACGAGCAGTACTTC
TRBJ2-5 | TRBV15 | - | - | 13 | CATSREARETQYF | TGTGCCACCAGCAGAGAGGCCAGGGAGACCCAGTACTTC
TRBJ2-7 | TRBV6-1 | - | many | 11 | CASRVGGEQYF | TGTGCCAGCAGGGTAGGTGGCGAGCAGTACTTC
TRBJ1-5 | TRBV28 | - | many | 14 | CASRRGTADQPQHF | TGTGCCAGCAGACGAGGGACGGCGGATCAGCCCCAGCATTTT
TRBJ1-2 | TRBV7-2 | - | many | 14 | CASSLVMGGGGYTF | TGTGCCAGCAGCTTAGTGATGGGGGGTGGTGGCTACACCTTC
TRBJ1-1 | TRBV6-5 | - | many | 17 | CASSYAPQVTRNTEAFF | TGTGCCAGCAGTTACGCCCCACAGGTAACAAGGAACACTGAAGCTTTCTTT
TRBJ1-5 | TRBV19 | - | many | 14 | CASRQALSNQPQHF | TGTGCCAGTAGACAGGCGCTTAGCAATCAGCCCCAGCATTTT
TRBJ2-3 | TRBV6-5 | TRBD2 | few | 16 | CASSYSPAGRTDTQYF | TGTGCCAGCAGTTACTCCCCAGCGGGGCGCACAGATACGCAGTATTTT
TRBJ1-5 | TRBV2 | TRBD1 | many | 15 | CASKGQPYSNQPQHF | TGTGCCAGCAAGGGACAGCCTTATAGCAATCAGCCCCAGCATTTT
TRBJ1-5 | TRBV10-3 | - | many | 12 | CAIREGNQPQHF | TGTGCCATCAGGGAAGGCAATCAGCCCCAGCATTTT
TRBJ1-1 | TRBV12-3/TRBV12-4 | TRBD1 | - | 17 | CASSPAGTGVSNTEAFF | TGTGCCAGCAGTCCCGCAGGGACAGGGGTGTCGAACACTGAAGCTTTCTTT
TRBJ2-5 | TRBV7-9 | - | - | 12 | CASSQSMGTQYF | TGTGCCAGCAGCCAGAGCATGGGGACCCAGTACTTC
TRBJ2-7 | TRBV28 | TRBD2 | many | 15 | CASRGGDVGGYEQYF | TGTGCCAGCCGGGGTGGGGATGTGGGGGGGTACGAGCAGTACTTC
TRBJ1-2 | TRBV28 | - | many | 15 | CASSFPPTVPYGYTF | TGTGCCAGCAGTTTTCCACCGACGGTTCCCTATGGCTACACCTTC
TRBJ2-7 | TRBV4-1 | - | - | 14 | CASSQGAGTGEQYF | TGCGCCAGCAGCCAAGGGGCAGGGACCGGCGAGCAGTACTTC
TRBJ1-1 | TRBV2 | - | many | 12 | CASSLWVSEAFF | TGTGCCAGCAGTCTCTGGGTTTCTGAAGCTTTCTTT
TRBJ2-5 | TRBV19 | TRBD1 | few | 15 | CAIPSGTGGTETQYF | TGTGCCATCCCCTCCGGGACAGGGGGTACAGAGACCCAGTACTTC
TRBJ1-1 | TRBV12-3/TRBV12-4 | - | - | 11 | CASSLGWRAFF | TGTGCCAGCAGTTTAGGCTGGCGGGCTTTCTTT
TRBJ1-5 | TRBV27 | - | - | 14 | CASSDDRLEEGLHF | TGTGCCAGCAGTGACGACAGGTTAGAGGAGGGACTGCATTTT
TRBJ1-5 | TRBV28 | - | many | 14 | CASSFRGHQQPQHF | TGTGCCAGCAGTTTTCGCGGGCATCAACAGCCCCAGCATTTT
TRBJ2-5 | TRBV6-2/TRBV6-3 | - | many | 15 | CASEGGQNIQETQYF | TGTGCCAGCGAGGGTGGGCAGAACATCCAAGAGACCCAGTACTTC
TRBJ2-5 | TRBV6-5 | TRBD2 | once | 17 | CASSYASGTSGGETQYF | TGTGCCAGCAGTTACGCATCCGGGACTAGCGGGGGAGAGACCCAGTACTTC
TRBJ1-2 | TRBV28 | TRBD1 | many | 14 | CASSLNRGTGGYTF | TGTGCCAGCAGTTTAAACAGGGGCACAGGAGGCTACACCTTC
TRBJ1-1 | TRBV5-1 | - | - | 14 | CASSLIGHDTEAFF | TGCGCCAGCAGCTTAATCGGACACGACACTGAAGCTTTCTTT
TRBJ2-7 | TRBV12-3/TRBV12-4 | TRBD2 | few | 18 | CASSKKGLAGSSSYEQYF | TGTGCCAGCAGTAAGAAGGGACTAGCGGGATCAAGCTCCTACGAGCAGTACTTC
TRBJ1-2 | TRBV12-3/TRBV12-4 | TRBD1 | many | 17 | CASSFFGNRGPNYGYTF | TGTGCCAGCAGTTTTTTTGGGAACAGGGGCCCTAACTATGGCTACACCTTC
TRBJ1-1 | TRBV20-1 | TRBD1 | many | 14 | CSASKGAWNTEAFF | TGCAGTGCTAGTAAGGGGGCCTGGAACACTGAAGCTTTCTTT
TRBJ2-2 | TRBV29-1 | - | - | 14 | CSAPRGGTAGELFF | TGCAGCGCCCCAAGGGGGGGGACGGCCGGGGAGCTGTTTTTT
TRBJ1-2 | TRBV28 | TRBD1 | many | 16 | CASRSETGVTNYGYTF | TGTGCCAGCAGGTCGGAGACAGGGGTCACTAACTATGGCTACACCTTC
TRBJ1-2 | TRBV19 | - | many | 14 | CASSIDTRGVGYTF | TGTGCCAGTAGTATTGATACAAGGGGCGTTGGCTACACCTTC
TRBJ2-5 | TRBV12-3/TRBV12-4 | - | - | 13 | CASSRTVGETQYF | TGTGCCAGCAGCAGGACAGTTGGAGAGACCCAGTACTTC
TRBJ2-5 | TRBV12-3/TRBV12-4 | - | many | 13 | CASSFLGRETQYF | TGTGCCAGCAGTTTCCTGGGGCGGGAGACCCAGTACTTC